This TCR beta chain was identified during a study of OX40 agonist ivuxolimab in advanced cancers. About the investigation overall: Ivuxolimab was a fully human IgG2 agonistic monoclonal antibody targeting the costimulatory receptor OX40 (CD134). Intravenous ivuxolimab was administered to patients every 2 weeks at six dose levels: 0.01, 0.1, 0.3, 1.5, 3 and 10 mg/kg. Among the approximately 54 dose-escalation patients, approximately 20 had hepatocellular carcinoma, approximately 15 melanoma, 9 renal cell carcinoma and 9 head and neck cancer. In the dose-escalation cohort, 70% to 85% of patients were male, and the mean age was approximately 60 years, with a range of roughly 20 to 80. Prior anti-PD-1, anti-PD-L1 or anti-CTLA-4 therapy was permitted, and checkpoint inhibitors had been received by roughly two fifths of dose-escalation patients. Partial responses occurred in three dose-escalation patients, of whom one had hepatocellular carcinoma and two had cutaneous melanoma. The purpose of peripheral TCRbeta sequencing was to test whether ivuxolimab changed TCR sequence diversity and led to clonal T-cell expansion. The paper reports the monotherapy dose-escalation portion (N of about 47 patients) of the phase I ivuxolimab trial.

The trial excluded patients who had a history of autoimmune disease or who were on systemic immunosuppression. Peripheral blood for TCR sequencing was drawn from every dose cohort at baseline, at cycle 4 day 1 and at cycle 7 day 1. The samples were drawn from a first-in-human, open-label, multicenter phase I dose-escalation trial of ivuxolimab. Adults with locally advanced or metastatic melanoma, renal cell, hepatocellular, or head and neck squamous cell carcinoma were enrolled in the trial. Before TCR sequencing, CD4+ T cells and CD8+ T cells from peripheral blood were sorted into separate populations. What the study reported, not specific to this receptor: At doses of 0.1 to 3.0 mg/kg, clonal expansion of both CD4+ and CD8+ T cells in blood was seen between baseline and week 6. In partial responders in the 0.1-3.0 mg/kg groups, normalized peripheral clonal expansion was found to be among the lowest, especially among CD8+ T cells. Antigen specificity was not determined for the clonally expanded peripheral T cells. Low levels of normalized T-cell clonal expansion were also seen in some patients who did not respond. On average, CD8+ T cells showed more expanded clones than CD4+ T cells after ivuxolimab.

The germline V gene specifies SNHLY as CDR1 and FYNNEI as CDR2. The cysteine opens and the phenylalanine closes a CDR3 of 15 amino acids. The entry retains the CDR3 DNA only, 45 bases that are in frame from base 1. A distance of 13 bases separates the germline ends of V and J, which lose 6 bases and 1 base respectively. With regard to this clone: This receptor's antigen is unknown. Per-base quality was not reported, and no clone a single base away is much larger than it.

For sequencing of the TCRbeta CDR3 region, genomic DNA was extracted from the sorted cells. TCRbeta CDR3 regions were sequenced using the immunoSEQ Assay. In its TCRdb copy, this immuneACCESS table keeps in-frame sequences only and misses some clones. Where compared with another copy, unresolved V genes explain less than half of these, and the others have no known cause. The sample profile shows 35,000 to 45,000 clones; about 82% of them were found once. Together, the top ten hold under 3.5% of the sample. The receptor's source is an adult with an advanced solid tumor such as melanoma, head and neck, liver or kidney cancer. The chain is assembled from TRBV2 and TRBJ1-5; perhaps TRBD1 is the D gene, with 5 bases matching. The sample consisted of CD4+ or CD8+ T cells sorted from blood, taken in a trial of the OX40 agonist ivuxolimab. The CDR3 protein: CASSSGRLSNQPQHF. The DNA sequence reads TGTGCCAGCAGCTCGGGACGTCTAAGCAATCAGCCCCAGCATTTT.